This is a list of T cell receptor beta chains from one sample in a study of OX40 agonist ivuxolimab in advanced cancers. This table comes from immunoSEQ multiplex PCR, and its TCRdb copy is limited to in-frame clones, with some not included. The sample carries about 100,000 clones, roughly nine tenths recorded once. This specimen consisted of CD4+ or CD8+ T cells sorted from blood, obtained in a trial of the OX40 agonist ivuxolimab. These receptors originate from an adult with an advanced solid tumor such as melanoma, head and neck, liver or kidney cancer. The CDR3 runs from the conserved cysteine through the conserved F or W. The D gene is left open where the match is weak. Rows give clone size only sometimes, using once, few, many, or a class for an expanded clone.

clone_size,v_call,j_call,d_call,cdr3_aa,cdr3_nt
-,TRBV7-2,TRBJ2-1,-,CASSLKVRLLPEHNEQFF,TGTGCCAGCAGCTTAAAGGTTCGGTTGCTGCCCGAACACAATGAGCAGTTCTTC
-,TRBV5-1,TRBJ1-1,-,CASSLRAGDGTTEAFF,TGCGCCAGCAGCTTGAGGGCCGGAGACGGGACCACTGAAGCTTTCTTT
once,TRBV20-1,TRBJ1-1,-,CSARANTEAFF,TGCAGTGCTAGGGCGAACACTGAAGCTTTCTTT
-,TRBV19,TRBJ2-1,-,CASSAGGRSYNEQFF,TGTGCCAGTTCGGCTGGCGGCCGCTCCTACAATGAGCAGTTCTTC
once,TRBV7-9,TRBJ2-7,-,CASSLGQGRNEQYF,TGTGCCAGCAGCTTAGGGCAGGGTAGGAACGAGCAGTACTTC
once,TRBV10-3,TRBJ1-5,TRBD1,CAISGQGRDQPQHF,TGTGCCATCTCTGGACAGGGGAGGGATCAGCCCCAGCATTTT
few,TRBV6-1,TRBJ1-1,-,CASSETRNTEAFF,TGTGCCAGCAGTGAAACAAGGAACACTGAAGCTTTCTTT
few,TRBV19,TRBJ1-6,TRBD1,CASSGTVNNSPLHF,TGTGCCAGTAGTGGGACAGTCAATAATTCACCCCTCCACTTT
-,TRBV27,TRBJ1-1,-,CASSFRGLTEAFF,TGTGCCAGCAGTTTTCGGGGGTTGACTGAAGCTTTCTTT
-,TRBV6-5,TRBJ2-3,TRBD2,CASSYSTSGSTDTQYF,TGTGCCAGCAGTTACTCGACTAGCGGGTCCACAGATACGCAGTATTTT
-,TRBV7-8,TRBJ1-1,-,CASSSGRGRPEAFF,TGTGCCAGCAGCTCAGGTCGTGGCAGGCCTGAAGCTTTCTTT
-,TRBV4-2,TRBJ2-7,-,CASSQDLERNEQYF,TGTGCCAGCAGCCAAGATTTAGAGCGGAACGAGCAGTACTTC
-,TRBV27,TRBJ1-2,-,CASTRAWGEYGYTF,TGTGCCAGCACTCGTGCCTGGGGGGAATATGGCTACACCTTC
-,TRBV7-8,TRBJ1-5,-,CASRPETVSNQPQHF,TGTGCCAGCCGACCAGAGACAGTTAGCAATCAGCCCCAGCATTTT
-,TRBV19,TRBJ1-1,-,CASIPGPWNTEAFF,TGTGCCAGTATCCCAGGTCCGTGGAACACTGAAGCTTTCTTT
-,TRBV9,TRBJ1-1,-,CASSRQGMNTEAFF,TGTGCCAGCAGCCGCCAAGGCATGAACACTGAAGCTTTCTTT
-,TRBV5-1,TRBJ2-7,-,CASSLASGTPYEQYF,TGCGCCAGCAGCTTGGCCTCCGGGACACCTTACGAGCAGTACTTC
once,TRBV12-5,TRBJ2-3,-,CASGQWDTQYF,TGTGCTAGTGGTCAGTGGGATACGCAGTATTTT
-,TRBV30,TRBJ2-7,TRBD1,CAWSVLGTGTYEQYF,TGTGCCTGGAGTGTACTGGGGACAGGGACCTACGAGCAGTACTTC
-,TRBV27,TRBJ2-1,TRBD2,CASSLREGSSYNEQFF,TGTGCCAGCAGTCTCAGGGAGGGAAGCTCCTACAATGAGCAGTTCTTC
-,TRBV5-1,TRBJ2-2,TRBD1,CASSFQGVNTGELFF,TGCGCCAGCAGCTTCCAGGGGGTTAACACCGGGGAGCTGTTTTTT
-,TRBV6-1,TRBJ2-1,TRBD1,CASRTGTVDHNEQFF,TGTGCCAGCAGGACTGGGACAGTGGACCACAATGAGCAGTTCTTC
-,TRBV20-1,TRBJ2-1,-,CSADHTTEQFF,TGCAGTGCGGATCACACCACCGAGCAGTTCTTC
once,TRBV13,TRBJ2-7,-,CASSEDPYEQYF,TGTGCCAGCAGCGAAGACCCCTACGAGCAGTACTTC
-,TRBV4-1,TRBJ2-1,-,CASSQGLDPWRFF,TGCGCCAGCAGCCAAGGGTTAGACCCTTGGCGGTTCTTC
-,TRBV6-5,TRBJ2-4,TRBD2,CASSLAGGPKNIQYF,TGTGCCAGCAGCCTAGCGGGAGGGCCCAAAAACATTCAGTACTTC
-,TRBV7-3,TRBJ2-3,-,CASNSGAPTDTQYF,TGTGCCAGCAATTCGGGAGCCCCTACAGATACGCAGTATTTT
-,TRBV30,TRBJ1-2,-,CAWSVSQVYGYTF,TGTGCCTGGAGTGTAAGTCAGGTGTATGGCTACACCTTC
once,TRBV5-5,TRBJ2-1,-,CASSSSGKGEFF,TGTGCCAGCAGCTCAAGCGGGAAGGGGGAGTTCTTC
-,TRBV5-1,TRBJ2-7,-,CASSLVPGLSYEQYF,TGCGCCAGCAGCTTGGTCCCAGGGCTCTCCTACGAGCAGTACTTC
-,TRBV7-9,TRBJ1-2,-,CASSSGGAYGYTF,TGTGCCAGCAGCTCCGGCGGGGCCTATGGCTACACCTTC
-,TRBV7-9,TRBJ2-3,TRBD1,CASSQTGLGVARADTQYF,TGTGCCAGCAGCCAGACAGGGCTTGGTGTTGCGCGGGCAGATACGCAGTATTTT